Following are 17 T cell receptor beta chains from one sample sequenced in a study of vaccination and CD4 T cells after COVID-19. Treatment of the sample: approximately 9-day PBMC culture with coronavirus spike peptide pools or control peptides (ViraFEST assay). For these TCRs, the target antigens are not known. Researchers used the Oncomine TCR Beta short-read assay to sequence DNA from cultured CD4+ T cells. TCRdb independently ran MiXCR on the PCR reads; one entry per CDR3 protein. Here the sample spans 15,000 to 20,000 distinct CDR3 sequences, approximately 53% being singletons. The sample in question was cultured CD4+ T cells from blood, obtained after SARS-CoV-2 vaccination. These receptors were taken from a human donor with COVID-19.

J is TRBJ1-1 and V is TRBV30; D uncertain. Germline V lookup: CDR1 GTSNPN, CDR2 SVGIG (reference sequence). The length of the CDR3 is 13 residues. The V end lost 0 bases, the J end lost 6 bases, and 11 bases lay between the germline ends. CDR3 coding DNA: TGTGCCTGGAGTGTACAACCGGGGTCTGAAGCTTTCTTT. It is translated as CAWSVQPGSEAFF.

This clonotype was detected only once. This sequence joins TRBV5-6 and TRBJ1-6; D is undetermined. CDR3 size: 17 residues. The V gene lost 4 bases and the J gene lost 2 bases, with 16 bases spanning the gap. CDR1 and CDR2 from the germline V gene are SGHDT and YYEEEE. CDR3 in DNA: TGTGCCAGCAGCACTGACCCCGGGGAGGCCTATAATTCACCCCTCCACTTT. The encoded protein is CASSTDPGEAYNSPLHF.

CDR3 nucleotide sequence: TGTGCCAGCAACCGGGACAGGACTAATCAGCCCCAGCATTTT. It encodes CASNRDRTNQPQHF. The rearrangement links TRBV28 to TRBJ1-5; TRBD1 matches 8 bases. The germline V gene encodes CDR1 MDHEN and CDR2 SYDVKM. With 7 bases clipped from V and 4 bases from J, the junction kept 6 bases outside the gene matches. The CDR3 totals 14 residues.

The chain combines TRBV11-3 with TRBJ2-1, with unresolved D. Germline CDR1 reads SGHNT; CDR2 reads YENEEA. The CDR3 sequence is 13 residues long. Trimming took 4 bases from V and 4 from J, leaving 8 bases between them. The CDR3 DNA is TGTGCCAGCAGCTCTTCGGGTTACAATGAGCAGTTCTTC. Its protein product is CASSSSGYNEQFF. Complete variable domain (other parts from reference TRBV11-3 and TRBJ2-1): EAGVVQSPRYKIIEKKQPVAFWCNPISGHNTLYWYLQNLGQGPELLIRYENEEAVDDSQLPKDRFSAERLKGVDSTLKIQPAELGDSAVYLCASSSSGYNEQFFGPGTRLTVL.

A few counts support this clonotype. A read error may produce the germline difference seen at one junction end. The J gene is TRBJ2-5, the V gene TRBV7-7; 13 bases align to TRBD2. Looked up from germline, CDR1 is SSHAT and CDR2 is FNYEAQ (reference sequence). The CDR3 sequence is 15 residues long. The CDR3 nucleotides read TGTGCTAGCAGCTCGGGACTAGCGGGGCAAGAGACCCAGTACTTC. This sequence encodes CASSSGLAGQETQYF.

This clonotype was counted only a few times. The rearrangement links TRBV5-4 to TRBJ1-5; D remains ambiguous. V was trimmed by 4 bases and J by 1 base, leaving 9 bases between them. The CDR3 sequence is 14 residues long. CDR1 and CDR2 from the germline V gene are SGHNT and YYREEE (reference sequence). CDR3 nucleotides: TGTGCCAGCAGCCGGGGTCCCAGCAATCAGCCCCAGCATTTT. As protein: CASSRGPSNQPQHF.

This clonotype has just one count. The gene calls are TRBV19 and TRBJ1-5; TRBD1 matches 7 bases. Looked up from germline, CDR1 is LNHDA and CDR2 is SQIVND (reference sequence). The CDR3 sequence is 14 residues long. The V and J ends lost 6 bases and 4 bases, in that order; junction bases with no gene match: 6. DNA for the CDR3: TGTGCCAGTAGCGTACAGGGGCCTAATCAGCCCCAGCATTTT. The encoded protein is CASSVQGPNQPQHF.

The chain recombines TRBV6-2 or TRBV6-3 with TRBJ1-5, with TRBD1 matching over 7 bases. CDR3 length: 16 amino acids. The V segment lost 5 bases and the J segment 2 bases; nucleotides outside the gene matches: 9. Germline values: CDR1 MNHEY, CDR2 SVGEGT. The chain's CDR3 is CASSQTTGVGNQPQHF. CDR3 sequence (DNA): TGTGCCAGCAGTCAAACTACAGGGGTGGGCAATCAGCCCCAGCATTTT.

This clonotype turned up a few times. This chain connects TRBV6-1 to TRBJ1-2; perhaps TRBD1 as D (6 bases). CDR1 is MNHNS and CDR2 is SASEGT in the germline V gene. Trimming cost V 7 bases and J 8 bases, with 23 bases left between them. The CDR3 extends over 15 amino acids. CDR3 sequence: CASTTANSGVGGYTF. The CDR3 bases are TGTGCCAGCACAACCGCCAACTCAGGGGTCGGGGGCTACACCTTC.

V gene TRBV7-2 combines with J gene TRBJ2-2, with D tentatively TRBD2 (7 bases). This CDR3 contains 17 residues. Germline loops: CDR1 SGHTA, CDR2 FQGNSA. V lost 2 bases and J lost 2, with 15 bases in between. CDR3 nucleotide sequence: TGTGCCAGCAGCTTAATGGGCGGGGGCCTTAACACCGGGGAGCTGTTTTTT. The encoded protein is CASSLMGGGLNTGELFF.

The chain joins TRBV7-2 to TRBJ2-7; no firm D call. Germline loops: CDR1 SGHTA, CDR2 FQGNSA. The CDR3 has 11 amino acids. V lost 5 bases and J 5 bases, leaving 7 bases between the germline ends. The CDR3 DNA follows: TGTGCCAGCAGCCCCCTTAACGAGCAGTACTTC. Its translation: CASSPLNEQYF. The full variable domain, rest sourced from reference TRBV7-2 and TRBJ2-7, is GAGVSQSPSNKVTEKGKDVELRCDPISGHTALYWYRQSLGQGLEFLIYFQGNSAPDKSGLPSDRFSAERTGGSVSTLTIQRTQQEDSAVYLCASSPLNEQYFGPGTRLTVT.

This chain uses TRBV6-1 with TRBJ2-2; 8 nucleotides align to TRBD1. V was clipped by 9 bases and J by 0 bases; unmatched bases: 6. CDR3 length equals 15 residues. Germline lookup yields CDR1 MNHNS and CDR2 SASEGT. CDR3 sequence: CASSKQGANTGELFF. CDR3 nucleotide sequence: TGTGCCAGTTCAAAACAGGGGGCGAACACCGGGGAGCTGTTTTTT.

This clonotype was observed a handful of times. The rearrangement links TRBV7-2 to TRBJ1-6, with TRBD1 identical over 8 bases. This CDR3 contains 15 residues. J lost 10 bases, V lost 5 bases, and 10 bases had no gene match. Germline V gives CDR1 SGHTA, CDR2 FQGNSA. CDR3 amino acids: CASSPDRGEASPLHF. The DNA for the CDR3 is TGTGCCAGCAGCCCCGACAGGGGAGAGGCATCACCCCTCCACTTT.

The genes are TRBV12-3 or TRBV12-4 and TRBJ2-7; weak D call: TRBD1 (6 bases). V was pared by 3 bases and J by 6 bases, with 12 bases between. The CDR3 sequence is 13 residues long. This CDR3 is CASSLHRVGEQYF. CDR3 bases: TGTGCCAGCAGTTTGCACAGGGTTGGCGAGCAGTACTTC.

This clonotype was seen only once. The CDR3 DNA reads as TGTGCCAGCAGCTTTTGTCCAGGACCGAACTACACCTTC. Protein: CASSFCPGPNYTF. The chain couples TRBV12-1 to TRBJ1-2; the table's D gene call, TRBD1, was not cross checked with the DNA. TRBV12-1 is a pseudogene segment. The CDR3 covers 13 residues.

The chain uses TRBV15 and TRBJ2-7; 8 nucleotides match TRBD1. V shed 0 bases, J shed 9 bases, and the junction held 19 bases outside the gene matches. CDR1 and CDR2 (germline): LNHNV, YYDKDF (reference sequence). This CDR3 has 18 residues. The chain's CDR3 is CATSRDLPQGAGGISQYF. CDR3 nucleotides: TGTGCCACCAGCAGAGACCTTCCCCAGGGGGCGGGCGGGATTTCGCAGTACTTC.

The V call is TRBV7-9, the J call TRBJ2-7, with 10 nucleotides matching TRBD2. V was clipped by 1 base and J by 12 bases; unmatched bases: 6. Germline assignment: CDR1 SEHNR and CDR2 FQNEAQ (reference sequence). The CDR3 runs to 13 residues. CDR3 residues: CASSLETSGDPYF. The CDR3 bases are TGTGCCAGCAGCTTAGAAACTAGCGGGGACCCGTACTTC.